This T cell receptor (beta chain) appears in the sequencing data of a study of blood T cell repertoires in COVID-19. About the research overall: Acute and convalescent COVID-19 specimens originated in the United States, Italy and Spain. Sources were T cells, B-cell-depleted T cells, or PBMCs; the material itself was cDNA or gDNA.

This clone was counted a single time. V lost 1 base and J 6 bases, leaving 12 bases between the germline ends. The CDR3 contains 14 residues. From germline, CDR1 is SEHNR and CDR2 FQNEAQ (reference sequence). The authors' processing: Estimates of nucleated cell counts were drawn from the amplification of reference gene primers. TCRdb keeps only in-frame clones here, not all; method: immunoSEQ multiplex PCR. Clonal size and the V and J genes are those of that table, whereas D and trimming came from the DNA. The data show around 70,000 clones, 80% to 90% seen once. The clonotype originates from a young man with acute or convalescent COVID-19. What was sequenced was peripheral blood. V usage is TRBV7-9 and J usage is TRBJ1-2, with D maybe TRBD1 (5 bases). CDR3: CASSLGGTADGYTF. The CDR3 DNA follows: TGTGCCAGCAGCTTAGGCGGGACGGCCGATGGCTACACCTTC.